The clone carrying this T cell receptor beta chain occurred many times. The antigen remains unidentified. From germline, CDR1 is ENHRY and CDR2 SYGVKD. The V gene lost 8 bases and the J gene lost 4 bases, with 20 bases spanning the gap. The CDR3 length is 15 residues. This sample is drawn from a study of T cells in Graves' hyperthyroidism and ophthalmopathy. Study-level results: In blood, most of the thyroid clonotypes expanded above 0.001 were also present.

Using RNA transcripts as the source, TCR beta CDR3 regions were amplified. The HTBI primer set served for first-round RT-PCR of the TCR CDR3. One entry per CDR3 protein, called by TCRdb with MiXCR from the multiplex PCR reads. The repertoire has approximately 740,000 distinct CDR3 sequences, around 13% of them found once; the top ten carry more than 8.5%. The patients, who ranged from 18 to 65 in age, presented with newly diagnosed hyperthyroidism lasting under 2 months. Material: blood. The receptor comes from a woman under 30 with Graves' hyperthyroidism. The V call is TRBV10-3, the J call TRBJ1-2, with D perhaps TRBD1 (6 bases). The CDR3: CAIPDRGGAGYGYTF. The CDR3 bases are TGTGCCATCCCCGATCGGGGGGGGGCCGGCTATGGCTACACCTTC.